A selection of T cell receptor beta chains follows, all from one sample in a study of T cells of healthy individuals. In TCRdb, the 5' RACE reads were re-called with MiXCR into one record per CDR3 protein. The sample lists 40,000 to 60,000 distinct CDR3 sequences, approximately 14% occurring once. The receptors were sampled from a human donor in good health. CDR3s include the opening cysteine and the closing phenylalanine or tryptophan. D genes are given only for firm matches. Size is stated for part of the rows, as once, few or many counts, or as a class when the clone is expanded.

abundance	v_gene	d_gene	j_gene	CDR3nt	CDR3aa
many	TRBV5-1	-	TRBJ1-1	TGCGCCAGCAGCTTGGCTCCGACAGGATCCACTGAAGCTTTCTTT	CASSLAPTGSTEAFF
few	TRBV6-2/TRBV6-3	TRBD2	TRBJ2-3	TGTGCCAGCAGGCTCGGACTAGCGGGGAACACAGATACGCAGTATTTT	CASRLGLAGNTDTQYF
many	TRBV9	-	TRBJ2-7	TGTGCCAGCAGCGTAGATGGGTCTCCGCGGGACGAGCAGTACTTC	CASSVDGSPRDEQYF
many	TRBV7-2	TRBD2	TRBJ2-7	TGTGCCAGCAGCCGCGCACAGACTAGCGGGGGAGGCCACGAGCAGTACTTC	CASSRAQTSGGGHEQYF
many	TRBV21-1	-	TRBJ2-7	TGTGCCAGCAAAATCCGCCTAGGGGGATCCTACGAGCAGTACTTC	CASKIRLGGSYEQYF
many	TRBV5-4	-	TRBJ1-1	TGTGCCAGCAGCTTGGGGGGGGAATTTGGAGCTGAAGCTTTCTTT	CASSLGGEFGAEAFF
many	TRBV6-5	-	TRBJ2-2	TGTGCCAGCAGTTACCAAGCGGTGAACACCGGGGAGCTGTTTTTT	CASSYQAVNTGELFF
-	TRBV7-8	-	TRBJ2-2	TGTGCCAGCAGTAGGGCCCGGCGGGGTCTTTACACCGGGGAGCTGTTTTTT	CASSRARRGLYTGELFF
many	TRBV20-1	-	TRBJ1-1	TGCAGTGCTAAGGTGGGGGACACTGAAGCTTTCTTT	CSAKVGDTEAFF
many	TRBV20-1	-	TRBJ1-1	TGCAGTGCTAGAGATCAGGGGCGGTTCACTGAAGCTTTCTTT	CSARDQGRFTEAFF